This T cell receptor beta chain was captured in a study of T cells in Graves' hyperthyroidism and ophthalmopathy. Across the study: Peripheral blood sampling occurred at initial diagnosis, before any treatment.

In its sample, this clonotype was seen many times. Its antigen remains unknown. The germline gives CDR1 DFQATT, CDR2 SNEGSKA (reference sequence). With 2 bases removed from V and 2 bases from J, the gap between germline ends came to 7 bases. This CDR3 contains 12 residues. TCR beta CDR3 region amplification was performed from RNA transcripts. HTBI primers were the set used in a first-round RT-PCR of the TCR CDR3. TCRdb fed the multiplex PCR reads into MiXCR, producing one record per CDR3 protein. Of 350,000 to 400,000 distinct CDR3 sequences in the sample, around 14% were seen once. Graves' hyperthyroidism qualified as stable when ophthalmopathy did not progress within 18 months. Patients aged 18 to 65 had newly diagnosed hyperthyroidism of under 2 months' duration. Study outcomes and limitations: Most clonotypes expanded in thyroid above 0.001 were likewise present in blood.

The chain joins TRBV20-1 to TRBJ2-7; tentatively, D is TRBD2 (5 bases). What was sequenced was blood. The TCR originated in a woman in her twenties or thirties with Graves' hyperthyroidism. The CDR3 sequence is CSARQTTYEQYF. CDR3 nucleotide sequence: TGCAGTGCTAGACAGACTACCTACGAGCAGTACTTC.